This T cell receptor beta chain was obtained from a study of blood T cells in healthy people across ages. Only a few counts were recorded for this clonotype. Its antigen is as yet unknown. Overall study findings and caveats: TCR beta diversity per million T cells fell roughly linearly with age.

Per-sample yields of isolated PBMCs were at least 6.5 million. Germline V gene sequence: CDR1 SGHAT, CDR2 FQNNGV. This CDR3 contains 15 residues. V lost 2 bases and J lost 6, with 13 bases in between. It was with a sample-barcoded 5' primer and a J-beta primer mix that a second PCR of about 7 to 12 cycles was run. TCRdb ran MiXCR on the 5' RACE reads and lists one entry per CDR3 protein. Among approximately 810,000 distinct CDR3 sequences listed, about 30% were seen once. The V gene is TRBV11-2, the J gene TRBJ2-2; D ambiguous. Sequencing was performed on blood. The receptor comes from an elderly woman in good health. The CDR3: CASSLSHSYSGELFF. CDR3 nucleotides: TGTGCCAGCAGCTTAAGTCATAGTTATTCCGGGGAGCTGTTTTTT.